This TCR beta chain was profiled in a study of persistence of HIV-infected CD4 T cells (dated by TCRdb to about 2020). Some background on the complete study: The study isolated CMV- and HIV-1 Gag-responding CD4+ T cells from ART-treated individuals to examine antigen-driven clonal expansion of HIV-1-infected cells. The median time participants had been on suppressive ART was about eight years. Peripheral blood samples of up to roughly 200 mL were obtained at multiple time points, with the exception of a couple of participants, for whom leukapheresis was performed at a single time point. Proviral sequencing was used to assess clonality among infected cells, whereas TCRbeta sequencing gauged the clonality of all cells within each sorted population. Cross-participant TCR cluster analysis included under ten participants for CMV and more than five participants for Gag.

The immunoSEQ hsTCRB assay version 4, run in survey mode, was used to sequence TCRbeta repertoires from genomic DNA. For TCRbeta sequencing, genomic DNA was diluted to approximately 9 ng/uL, with up to 1 ug used per sample. Concerning the study's data processing: Analysis of the TCRbeta data was done in ImmunoSeq Analyzer 3.0, and diversity was computed on productive nucleotide rearrangements. The improved Chao index was used to estimate lower-bound TCR diversity, and the Gini coefficient was used to estimate clonality using the Immunarch R package. Different nucleotide rearrangements encoding the same CDR3beta amino acid sequence were counted as distinct clonotypes. Differential abundance analysis identified TCRbeta sequences significantly enriched in antigen-responding cells relative to anti-CD3/anti-CD28-activated cells. GLIPH2 clustered TCRs by predicted peptide-MHC specificity, both within individual participants and across merged participant data sets. TCRdb's version of the immuneACCESS table is confined to in-frame rearrangements and falls short of the full clone set. An unresolved V gene accounts for under half of the shortfall where checked; the remainder is of unknown origin. The DNA was the basis for D and trimming; V, J and clone size are from that table. The sample table lists roughly 34,000 clones, about four fifths of them with a count of one. The top ten hold around 6.6% of the sample.

Results and caveats for the whole study, not just this receptor: TCRbeta richness in CMV- and Gag-responding cells was significantly lower than in anti-CD3/anti-CD28-responding cells; CMV-responding cells had higher oligoclonality than CD3/CD28-stimulated and Gag-responding cells. Bulk TCR analyses could not be limited to the rare CMV-responding cells that actually contained HIV-1 proviruses. Only a small number of individuals took part in the study, and only a limited range of antigens was tested. Antigen-responding cells were enriched for expanded CDR3beta sequences that were degenerate, which suggests that CD4+ responses to CMV and Gag underwent convergent selection. Within the same sorted populations, TCR oligoclonality correlated with proviral oligoclonality.

Sample treatment or condition, as interpreted from the label and publication: suppressive antiretroviral therapy. Lysates of CMV-infected fibroblasts were used at around 10 ug/mL for cell stimulation. Nonresponding CD40L-negative CD69-negative CD45RO-high memory CD4+ T cells were sorted as memory populations depleted of antigen-responding cells. Participants were HIV-1-infected adults who started suppressive ART during chronic infection. For at least 4 years, participants had undetectable plasma HIV-1 RNA, below 50 copies/mL. To be included, participants needed a CD4+ T cell count above 400 cells/uL and a positive CMV serology. Before stimulation, PBMCs were isolated using density centrifugation and depleted of CD8+ T cells. For around 19 hours, the CD8-depleted PBMCs were stimulated with anti-CD28/CD49d costimulation, a CD40-blocking antibody, and enfuvirtide to prevent new infections. Cells were sorted on a Beckman Coulter MoFlo Legacy or XDP sorter, with propidium iodide excluding dead cells. For samples with more than one million cells, genomic DNA was extracted with the QIAamp DNA Mini Kit, and for all other samples the Quick-DNA Microprep Kit was used.

A remark on this clone: Which antigen it targets is not known. One base away there is no much larger clone; base qualities are not given.

This TCR was sampled from an adult woman with HIV who was CMV-seropositive. The sequencing used CD4+ T cells sorted from PBMCs after approximately 19-hour stimulation, collected from a patient who received antiretroviral therapy. The cell subset or site tag for this specimen amounts to: CD40L-CD69- CD45RO-high memory CD4 T cells not responding to CMV lysate.

The CDR3 protein sequence reads: CASSFGTRGGETQYF. The nucleotide sequence reads TGCGCCAGCAGCTTCGGGACTAGGGGTGGGGAGACCCAGTACTTC. In this chain, TRBV5-1 is recombined with TRBJ2-5; 8 bases in the middle match TRBD2. Measured from the cysteine to the phenylalanine, the CDR3 is 15 residues long. Only CDR3 DNA remains: 45 bases, in frame from the first base. CDR1 and CDR2, per the germline V gene, are SGHRS and YFSETQ. Here V drops 2 bases and J drops 5 bases, and the junction holds 8 bases not matched to any gene.